The rows below give T cell receptor beta chains drawn from one sample of a study of blood T cell repertoires in COVID-19. Assay: immunoSEQ multiplex PCR; the TCRdb copy retains only in-frame clones and omits some. Of 250,000 to 300,000 clones in the sample, 75% to 85% were seen once. Source material: peripheral blood. These receptors came from a man aged 45-60 years with active or convalescent COVID-19. Each CDR3 is given with its conserved first and last residue.

CASSVVPSGSTGELFF	TRBV9
CASSEVTGGGRETQYF	TRBV6-1
CASSQARGGNTIYF	TRBV4-2
CASSKPLDDPGLRNEQFF	TRBV21-1
CASSQPGSSGANVLTF	TRBV3-1/TRBV3-2
CASSTLPGTSAYFEQYF	TRBV27
CASSYLGGSRDRAGNTEAFF	TRBV6-2/TRBV6-3
CASSRGQGVMSSYNEQFF	TRBV14
CATHFASGTEAFF	TRBV7-2
CASSTFSGAYEQYF	TRBV19
CASSRQVIGANVLTF	TRBV27
CSAGGGAGGYTF	TRBV29-1
CASGYRGLLNEKLFF	TRBV19